These 22 T cell receptor beta chains were sequenced from one sample in a study of siplizumab effects on memory and regulatory T cells. Cells of the mixed lymphocyte reaction were cocultured at 37 degrees C for around six days. Profiling relied on immunoSEQ multiplex PCR, and the TCRdb table lists in-frame clones only, not all of them. The profile shows 8,000 or so clones, approximately 35% of them singletons. These TCRs are of unknown antigen specificity. Specimen: CFSE-low (dividing) CD8+ T cells sorted from an allogeneic mixed lymphocyte reaction. Source of these receptors: a human donor in good health; the cells came from an allogeneic mixed lymphocyte reaction.

The gene calls are TRBV27 and TRBJ2-5; the match to TRBD2 covers 7 bases. The better agreement between TRBJ2-7 and the DNA end casts doubt on the J call. Per germline, CDR1 MNHEY and CDR2 SMNVEV (reference sequence). The CDR3 has 14 residues. CDR3 amino acids: CASSWVGGSYEQYF. The CDR3 DNA reads TGTGCCAGCAGTTGGGTGGGAGGGAGCTACGAGCAGTACTTC.

The chain combines TRBV4-1 with TRBJ1-5; 9 nucleotides match TRBD1. This CDR3 contains 15 residues. Trimming took 4 bases from V and 1 from J; bases not matched to a gene: 2. The germline gives CDR1 MGHRA, CDR2 YSYEKL. The CDR3 DNA reads as TGCGCCAGCAGCCCGGGACAGGGAAGCAATCAGCCCCAGCATTTT. This translates into CASSPGQGSNQPQHF.

The chain is built from TRBV11-3 and TRBJ2-6, with 9 bases lining up with TRBD1. Germline-derived CDR1 and CDR2 are SGHNT and YENEEA. The length of the CDR3 is 18 residues. Germline trimming cut 5 bases from V and 1 base from J; bases unmatched to any gene: 9. Here the CDR3 reads CASSQTGGDLSGANVLTF. Here the CDR3 DNA reads TGTGCCAGCAGCCAAACAGGGGGCGATTTATCTGGGGCCAACGTCCTGACTTTC.

The rearrangement links TRBV7-9 to TRBJ2-5; TRBD2 aligns across 8 bases. Looked up from germline, CDR1 is SEHNR and CDR2 is FQNEAQ (reference sequence). The trim removed 5 bases at V and 5 bases at J, leaving 4 bases unmatched. The CDR3 has 13 amino acids. The CDR3 here is CASSLLADETQYF. The CDR3 nucleotides are TGTGCCAGCAGCCTACTAGCGGACGAGACCCAGTACTTC.

This clone was detected only a few times. The V gene is TRBV4-1, the J gene TRBJ1-1; no clear D. CDR1 and CDR2 from the germline V gene are MGHRA and YSYEKL. There are 14 residues in the CDR3. Between the trimmed V and J ends, which lost 0 bases and 5 bases, there was a span of 10 bases. This CDR3 reads CASSQELGRTEAFF. CDR3 DNA: TGCGCCAGCAGCCAAGAGCTGGGTCGGACTGAAGCTTTCTTT.

This clone is medium-sized. The V call is TRBV28, the J call TRBJ2-7, with 7 bases fitting TRBD1. There are 17 residues in the CDR3. V lost 4 bases and J lost 0; bases outside the gene matches: 12. Germline CDR1 MDHEN, CDR2 SYDVKM. The CDR3 bases are TGTGCCAGCAGTTCCCTCTCCAGCAGACAGGGCTCCTACGAGCAGTACTTC. It is translated as CASSSLSSRQGSYEQYF.

The chain uses TRBV5-1 and TRBJ2-5; no firm D call. Germline lookup yields CDR1 SGHRS and CDR2 YFSETQ. The CDR3 loop spans 13 amino acids. The V and J ends lost 2 bases and 10 bases respectively, with 15 bases between them. The CDR3 DNA follows: TGCGCCAGCAGCTTCAGGTCGGCCGCTAACCAGTACTTC. It yields the protein CASSFRSAANQYF.

The V and J genes are TRBV27 and TRBJ2-7; D gene uncertain. This CDR3 is built from 13 residues. Germline-derived CDR1 and CDR2 are MNHEY and SMNVEV (reference sequence). V lost 3 bases and J lost 7, with 13 bases in between. CDR3 protein: CASSFNRGREQYF. The CDR3 bases are TGTGCCAGCAGTTTTAACCGTGGAAGAGAGCAGTACTTC.

The V call is TRBV2, the J call TRBJ2-7; TRBD1 might be the D (6 bases). This CDR3 spans 13 amino acids. V shed 3 bases and J shed 2 bases, with 8 bases lying between them. In germline, CDR1 is SNHLY, CDR2 FYNNEI. CDR3 sequence reads: CASSDGQTYEQYF. CDR3 sequence (DNA): TGTGCCAGCAGTGATGGACAGACCTACGAGCAGTACTTC.

The V call is TRBV25-1, the J call TRBJ2-5; D is uncertain. CDR3 length: 11 amino acids. CDR1 MGHDK and CDR2 SYGVNS come from the germline V gene. V was clipped by 4 bases and J by 1 base, with 1 base between them. The CDR3 is CASSVQETQYF. CDR3 coding DNA: TGTGCCAGCAGTGTCCAAGAGACCCAGTACTTC.

The table lists this clone with a count of one. The chain carries TRBV5-4 and TRBJ2-1; 13 positions match TRBD2. Germline-derived CDR1 and CDR2 are SGHNT and YYREEE (reference sequence). The trim removed 3 bases at V and 6 bases at J, leaving 3 bases unmatched. The CDR3 is 15 residues long. CDR3 sequence reads: CASSSTSGRANEQFF. CDR3 nucleotides: TGTGCCAGCAGCTCTACTAGCGGGAGGGCCAATGAGCAGTTCTTC.

The gene calls are TRBV15 and TRBJ1-2, with no clear D. The CDR3 is made up of 12 amino acids. Looked up from germline, CDR1 is LNHNV and CDR2 is YYDKDF (reference sequence). Trimming removed 0 bases from V and 8 bases from J, with 7 bases in between. CDR3 in amino acids: CATSRDPEGYTF. CDR3 in DNA: TGTGCCACCAGCAGAGATCCAGAGGGCTACACCTTC.

V and J are TRBV4-1 and TRBJ2-7; weak D call: TRBD1 (6 bases). Trimming shortened V by 0 bases and J by 6 bases, and 12 bases separated the two germline ends. The germline CDR1 and CDR2 sequences are MGHRA and YSYEKL. The CDR3 extends over 14 amino acids. This CDR3 reads CASSQDSRGPEQYF. The DNA for the CDR3 is TGCGCCAGCAGCCAAGATAGCAGGGGTCCCGAGCAGTACTTC.

This clone counts as medium-sized. The rearrangement joins TRBV11-2 to TRBJ2-7, with D uncertain. The length of the CDR3 is 12 residues. The germline V and J ends were trimmed by 1 base and 3 bases, with 4 bases remaining between them. Germline V lookup: CDR1 SGHAT, CDR2 FQNNGV. The CDR3 here is CASSLVGYEQYF. The CDR3 DNA reads as TGTGCCAGCAGCTTAGTAGGCTACGAGCAGTACTTC.

This clone is judged medium-sized. The chain's CDR3 is CASSRLESSYNEQFF. CDR3 DNA sequence: TGTGCCAGCAGCCGACTAGAAAGCTCCTACAATGAGCAGTTCTTC. The J gene is TRBJ2-1, the V gene TRBV7-9, with D perhaps matching TRBD2 (6 bases). Germline CDR1 SEHNR, CDR2 FQNEAQ (reference sequence). V lost 5 bases and J lost 0, with 11 bases in between. The CDR3 is 15 amino acids.

The chain links TRBV4-3 to TRBJ2-1; D is perhaps TRBD2 (6 bases). Germline V gene lookup returns CDR1 LGHNA and CDR2 YSLEER. The CDR3 sequence is 13 residues long. Between the trimmed V and J ends, which lost 0 bases and 13 bases, there was a span of 13 bases. This CDR3 reads CASSQDGGSQQFF. Here the CDR3 DNA reads TGCGCCAGCAGCCAAGATGGAGGGAGTCAACAGTTCTTC.

This clone ranks as medium-sized. The V call is TRBV27, the J call TRBJ2-7; 7 bases align to TRBD1. CDR1 MNHEY and CDR2 SMNVEV come from the germline V gene (reference sequence). The V and J ends lost 3 bases and 2 bases, in that order; junction bases with no gene match: 4. This CDR3 is built from 14 residues. CDR3 in amino acids: CASSFDRAAYEQYF. The CDR3 nucleotides are TGTGCCAGCAGTTTTGACAGGGCTGCCTACGAGCAGTACTTC.

This clone was seen a handful of times. The chain recombines TRBV9 with TRBJ2-7; D is uncertain. CDR3 length: 14 residues. Germline V gives CDR1 SGDLS, CDR2 YYNGEE. Between the trimmed V and J ends, which lost 0 bases and 0 bases, there was a span of 7 bases. The CDR3 DNA reads TGTGCCAGCAGCGTAGAACAGACCTCCTACGAGCAGTACTTC. Translating it yields CASSVEQTSYEQYF.

Points on this clone: One end of the junction varies from germline; a read error may be responsible. This chain links TRBV4-1 with TRBJ2-7; TRBD2 agrees at 7 bases. CDR3 length equals 15 residues. CDR1 is MGHRA, CDR2 YSYEKL, per germline. The chain's CDR3 is CASSHQRDAGYEQYF. The CDR3 DNA reads TGTGCCAGCAGCCACCAGCGGGATGCAGGCTACGAGCAGTACTTC.

The chain has TRBV4-3 and TRBJ1-5; no clear D. The ends were cut back, 1 base at V and 3 bases at J, with 4 bases in the middle. The germline CDR1 and CDR2 sequences are LGHNA and YSLEER. The length of the CDR3 is 13 residues. CDR3 coding DNA: TGCGCCAGCAGCCAAGTTATCAATCAGCCCCAGCATTTT. Protein sequence: CASSQVINQPQHF.

Only a few counts were recorded for this clone. The chain combines TRBV7-2 with TRBJ2-7, with D unresolved. V dropped 6 bases and J dropped 0 bases, with 3 bases sitting between them. Germline CDR1 is SGHTA and CDR2 is FQGNSA. CDR3 length equals 11 residues. The CDR3 nucleotides read TGTGCCAGCAGTTTCTCCTACGAGCAGTACTTC. It encodes CASSFSYEQYF. Looking up the rest from reference TRBV7-2 and TRBJ2-7 gives the full variable domain: GAGVSQSPSNKVTEKGKDVELRCDPISGHTALYWYRQSLGQGLEFLIYFQGNSAPDKSGLPSDRFSAERTGGSVSTLTIQRTQQEDSAVYLCASSFSYEQYFGPGTRLTVT.

Remarks on this clone: A far larger clone is off by one base, so a read error is likely. The J gene is TRBJ2-7, the V gene TRBV7-2, with D tentatively TRBD2 (6 bases). Trimming took 5 bases from V and 4 from J, leaving 21 bases between them. The CDR3 consists of 16 residues. Germline V gene sequence: CDR1 SGHTA, CDR2 FQGNSA. CDR3 nucleotide sequence: TGTGCCAGCAGCCTCAAAAACGGGAGAGCATGGTACGAGCAGTACTTC. Its protein is CASSLKNGRAWYEQYF.